A selection of T cell receptor beta chains follows, all from one sample in a study of shared clonotypes between healthy human individuals. The data were produced by immunoSEQ multiplex PCR, yet TCRdb's version contains in-frame clones alone and is incomplete. The sample lists roughly 640,000 clones, roughly 97% seen once, with about 0.06% in the top ten. The specimen sequenced was naive CD4+ T cells sorted from blood. The receptors derive from a woman aged 25-40 years in good health. The CDR3 runs from the conserved cysteine through the conserved F or W. D genes are given only for firm matches. Not all rows give a size; the values are once, few, many and, for expanded clones, a class.

D: -
size: -
V: TRBV6-5
J: TRBJ1-5
CDR3: CASSYSTHSNQPQHF
DNA: TGTGCCAGCAGTTACTCGACCCATAGCAATCAGCCCCAGCATTTT

D: TRBD2
size: -
V: TRBV2
J: TRBJ2-5
CDR3: CASSPETSGSRKTQYF
DNA: TGTGCCAGCAGTCCTGAGACTAGCGGGAGTAGGAAGACCCAGTACTTC

D: -
size: -
V: TRBV5-1
J: TRBJ2-7
CDR3: CASSLVSGAYEQYF
DNA: TGCGCCAGCAGCTTGGTATCCGGGGCCTACGAGCAGTACTTC

D: -
size: -
V: TRBV7-2
J: TRBJ2-2
CDR3: CASSLTKVGELFF
DNA: TGTGCCAGCAGCTTAACAAAGGTCGGGGAGCTGTTTTTT

D: -
size: -
V: TRBV5-1
J: TRBJ1-5
CDR3: CASSLDATANQPQHF
DNA: TGCGCCAGCAGCTTGGATGCTACAGCAAATCAGCCCCAGCATTTT

D: -
size: -
V: TRBV10-3
J: TRBJ2-7
CDR3: CAIRPREGYEQYF
DNA: TGTGCCATCAGACCCCGTGAGGGCTACGAGCAGTACTTC

D: -
size: -
V: TRBV5-1
J: TRBJ1-4
CDR3: CASSLDGFDEKLFF
DNA: TGCGCCAGCAGCTTGGACGGCTTCGATGAAAAACTGTTTTTT

D: -
size: -
V: TRBV10-2
J: TRBJ1-5
CDR3: CASTPVRERPQHF
DNA: TGCGCCAGCACCCCGGTGAGGGAACGGCCCCAGCATTTT

D: -
size: -
V: TRBV19
J: TRBJ2-5
CDR3: CASSISSRGMWETQYF
DNA: TGTGCCAGTAGTATTTCTAGTCGTGGCATGTGGGAGACCCAGTACTTC

D: -
size: -
V: TRBV5-5
J: TRBJ2-6
CDR3: CASSLPQGSGANVLTF
DNA: TGTGCCAGCAGCTTGCCCCAGGGGTCCGGGGCCAACGTCCTGACTTTC

D: TRBD1
size: once
V: TRBV7-6
J: TRBJ2-2
CDR3: CASSLAGGAGELFF
DNA: TGTGCCAGCAGCTTAGCAGGGGGCGCCGGGGAGCTGTTTTTT

D: -
size: -
V: TRBV6-1
J: TRBJ1-5
CDR3: CASRSAQPQHF
DNA: TGTGCCAGCAGGAGTGCTCAGCCCCAGCATTTT

D: -
size: once
V: TRBV29-1
J: TRBJ1-5
CDR3: CSVATGYSNQPQHF
DNA: TGCAGCGTTGCTACAGGCTATAGCAATCAGCCCCAGCATTTT

D: -
size: -
V: TRBV5-1
J: TRBJ1-1
CDR3: CASSFEGNTEAFF
DNA: TGCGCCAGCAGCTTCGAAGGGAACACTGAAGCTTTCTTT

D: -
size: -
V: TRBV25-1
J: TRBJ2-1
CDR3: CASSPGLRSAEQFF
DNA: TGTGCCAGCAGCCCGGGACTCCGTTCGGCTGAGCAGTTCTTC

D: TRBD2
size: -
V: TRBV7-2
J: TRBJ2-7
CDR3: CASSRSGGNEQYF
DNA: TGTGCCAGCAGTAGAAGCGGGGGCAACGAGCAGTACTTC

D: -
size: -
V: TRBV4-2
J: TRBJ2-1
CDR3: CASSQPSRNNEQFF
DNA: TGTGCCAGCAGCCAACCCTCCCGTAACAATGAGCAGTTCTTC

D: -
size: -
V: TRBV5-1
J: TRBJ2-1
CDR3: CASSSTWEGVYEQFF
DNA: TGCGCCAGCAGCAGTACGTGGGAAGGCGTTTATGAGCAGTTCTTC

D: -
size: -
V: TRBV28
J: TRBJ2-7
CDR3: CASMQGNYEQYF
DNA: TGTGCCAGCATGCAGGGGAATTACGAGCAGTACTTC

D: -
size: once
V: TRBV11-2
J: TRBJ2-1
CDR3: CASSPTLLGGNEQFF
DNA: TGTGCCAGCAGCCCGACCCTTCTGGGGGGCAATGAGCAGTTCTTC

D: -
size: once
V: TRBV28
J: TRBJ1-2
CDR3: CASSPVGIYTF
DNA: TGTGCCAGCAGCCCGGTGGGGATCTACACCTTC

D: -
size: -
V: TRBV19
J: TRBJ2-7
CDR3: CASSPAGTHSFWGSYEQYF
DNA: TGTGCCAGTAGTCCCGCCGGTACGCACTCCTTCTGGGGCTCCTACGAGCAGTACTTC

D: -
size: -
V: TRBV9
J: TRBJ2-5
CDR3: CASSVAETQYF
DNA: TGTGCCAGCAGCGTAGCAGAGACCCAGTACTTC

D: TRBD2
size: -
V: TRBV30
J: TRBJ2-5
CDR3: CAWSDGTTEAQYF
DNA: TGTGCCTGGAGTGACGGGACTACCGAGGCCCAGTACTTC

D: -
size: -
V: TRBV27
J: TRBJ2-3
CDR3: CASSLSRAGTDTQYF
DNA: TGTGCCAGCAGTCTCTCTAGGGCCGGCACAGATACGCAGTATTTT

D: -
size: -
V: TRBV2
J: TRBJ2-7
CDR3: CASKFGDLTGQSYEQYF
DNA: TGTGCCAGCAAGTTCGGGGACTTGACGGGACAGTCCTACGAGCAGTACTTC

D: TRBD1
size: once
V: TRBV4-1
J: TRBJ2-7
CDR3: CASSPTSLDRGDEQYF
DNA: TGCGCCAGCAGCCCTACCTCCCTGGACAGGGGTGACGAGCAGTACTTC

D: -
size: once
V: TRBV29-1
J: TRBJ2-7
CDR3: CSVEGELYEQYF
DNA: TGCAGCGTTGAAGGGGAATTATACGAGCAGTACTTC

D: -
size: -
V: TRBV4-1
J: TRBJ1-6
CDR3: CASSRVPGQVNSPLHF
DNA: TGCGCCAGCAGCCGAGTTCCGGGCCAGGTTAATTCACCCCTCCACTTT

D: -
size: few
V: TRBV28
J: TRBJ1-5
CDR3: CASSPDLYSNQPQHF
DNA: TGTGCCAGCAGTCCGGACTTGTATAGCAATCAGCCCCAGCATTTT

D: TRBD1
size: -
V: TRBV28
J: TRBJ1-2
CDR3: CASSGTGGQPRGYTF
DNA: TGTGCCAGCAGCGGGACAGGGGGCCAACCGCGCGGCTACACCTTC

D: -
size: -
V: TRBV28
J: TRBJ1-2
CDR3: CASSPGGREYYGYTF
DNA: TGTGCCAGCAGTCCCGGGGGCAGGGAATATTATGGCTACACCTTC

D: TRBD1
size: -
V: TRBV18
J: TRBJ2-3
CDR3: CASSQTQGAVTDTQYF
DNA: TGTGCCAGCTCACAAACACAGGGGGCCGTCACAGATACGCAGTATTTT

D: -
size: -
V: TRBV5-1
J: TRBJ2-7
CDR3: CASSPGDTLYEQYF
DNA: TGCGCCAGCAGCCCAGGGGACACCCTATACGAGCAGTACTTC

D: -
size: once
V: TRBV19
J: TRBJ1-1
CDR3: CASSIGGTGKLNTEAFF
DNA: TGTGCCAGTAGTATAGGAGGCACAGGGAAATTGAACACTGAAGCTTTCTTT

D: -
size: -
V: TRBV19
J: TRBJ1-1
CDR3: CASSILGGWGEAFF
DNA: TGTGCCAGTAGTATCCTTGGGGGTTGGGGTGAAGCTTTCTTT

D: TRBD1
size: -
V: TRBV5-1
J: TRBJ2-2
CDR3: CASSPDRGITGELFF
DNA: TGCGCCAGCAGCCCGGACAGGGGGATCACCGGGGAGCTGTTTTTT

D: TRBD2
size: -
V: TRBV10-1
J: TRBJ2-7
CDR3: CASSSGLAGGYEQYF
DNA: TGCGCCAGCAGCAGTGGACTAGCGGGAGGTTACGAGCAGTACTTC

D: -
size: -
V: TRBV28
J: TRBJ2-2
CDR3: CASSLGVFRELFF
DNA: TGTGCCAGCAGTTTGGGGGTGTTCAGGGAGCTGTTTTTT

D: -
size: once
V: TRBV19
J: TRBJ1-3
CDR3: CASSIGEGFGLRNTIYF
DNA: TGTGCCAGTAGTATAGGGGAAGGATTCGGTTTGAGAAACACCATATATTTT

D: -
size: -
V: TRBV6-5
J: TRBJ2-7
CDR3: CASSRGIYYEQYF
DNA: TGTGCCAGCAGCCGAGGGATTTACTACGAGCAGTACTTC

D: TRBD1
size: -
V: TRBV2
J: TRBJ1-6
CDR3: CASSGDRNSPLHF
DNA: TGTGCCAGCAGTGGGGACAGAAATTCACCCCTCCACTTT

D: TRBD2
size: -
V: TRBV7-8
J: TRBJ2-7
CDR3: CASSPNLVRSGSPYEQYF
DNA: TGTGCCAGCAGCCCCAACCTCGTTCGAAGCGGGAGCCCCTACGAGCAGTACTTC

D: -
size: -
V: TRBV19
J: TRBJ2-6
CDR3: CASSISISGANVLTF
DNA: TGTGCCAGTAGTATTTCGATCTCCGGGGCCAACGTCCTGACTTTC

D: -
size: -
V: TRBV25-1
J: TRBJ1-2
CDR3: CASSEGGGGGYGYTF
DNA: TGTGCCAGCAGTGAGGGTGGCGGGGGTGGCTATGGCTACACCTTC